This T cell receptor beta chain emerged from a study of control samples from healthy donors and cancer patients. In its sample, this clone was seen a few times. Profiling relied on immunoSEQ multiplex PCR, and the TCRdb table lists in-frame clones only, not all of them. This table holds roughly 69,000 clones, 83% found once. V was clipped by 1 base and J by 1 base; unmatched bases: 3. This CDR3 has 16 amino acids. Germline lookup yields CDR1 SGHTS and CDR2 YDEGEE. The chain employs TRBV5-8 and TRBJ2-1, with 9 bases that match TRBD2. Material for sequencing was blood. The sequence was obtained from a man aged 55 to 70 in good health. Written as DNA, the CDR3 is TGTGCCAGCAGCTTGAGTAGCGGGAGTTCCTACAATGAGCAGTTCTTC. Translated, it gives CASSLSSGSSYNEQFF.